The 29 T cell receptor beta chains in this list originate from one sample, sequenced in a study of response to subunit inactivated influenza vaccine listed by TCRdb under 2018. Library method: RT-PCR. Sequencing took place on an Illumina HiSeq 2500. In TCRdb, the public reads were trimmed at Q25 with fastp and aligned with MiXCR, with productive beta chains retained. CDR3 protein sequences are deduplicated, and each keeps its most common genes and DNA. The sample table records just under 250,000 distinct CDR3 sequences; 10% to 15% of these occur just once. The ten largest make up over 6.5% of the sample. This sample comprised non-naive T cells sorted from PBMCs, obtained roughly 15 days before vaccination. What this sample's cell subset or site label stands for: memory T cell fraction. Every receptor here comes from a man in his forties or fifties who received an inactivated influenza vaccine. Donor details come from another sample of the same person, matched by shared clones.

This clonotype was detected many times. CDR3 sequence: CAWTPGAGGMPEAFF. CDR3 sequence (DNA): TGTGCCTGGACCCCTGGGGCAGGGGGTATGCCTGAAGCTTTCTTT. The chain uses TRBV30 and TRBJ1-1; the match to TRBD1 covers 7 bases. The CDR3 runs to 15 residues. CDR1 and CDR2 (germline): GTSNPN, SVGIG (reference sequence). The J segment lost 6 bases and the V segment lost 4 bases, leaving 14 bases of the junction unmatched.

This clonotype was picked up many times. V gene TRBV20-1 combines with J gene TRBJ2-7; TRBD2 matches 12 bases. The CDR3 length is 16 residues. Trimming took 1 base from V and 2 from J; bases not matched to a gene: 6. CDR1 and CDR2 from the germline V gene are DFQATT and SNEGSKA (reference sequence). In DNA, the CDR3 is TGCAGTGCTAGAGGGGGGACTAGCGGGCAAGCCTACGAGCAGTACTTC. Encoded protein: CSARGGTSGQAYEQYF.

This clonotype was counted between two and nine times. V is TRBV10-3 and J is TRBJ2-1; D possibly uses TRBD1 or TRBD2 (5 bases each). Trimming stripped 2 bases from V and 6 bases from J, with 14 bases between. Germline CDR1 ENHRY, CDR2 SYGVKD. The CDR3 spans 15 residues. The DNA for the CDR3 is TGTGCCATCAGTGAGGTAGAGGGGCCGGGCAATGAGCAGTTCTTC. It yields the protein CAISEVEGPGNEQFF.

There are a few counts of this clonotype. Here the CDR3 reads CSANRDRVTDTQYF. DNA for the CDR3: TGCAGTGCGAACCGGGACAGGGTCACAGATACGCAGTATTTT. V gene TRBV20-1 combines with J gene TRBJ2-3; 9 bases are a match to TRBD1. After removal of 6 bases from V and 2 bases from J, the junction contained 6 bases not matched to a gene. This CDR3 is built from 14 residues. CDR1 and CDR2 from the germline V gene are DFQATT and SNEGSKA (reference sequence).

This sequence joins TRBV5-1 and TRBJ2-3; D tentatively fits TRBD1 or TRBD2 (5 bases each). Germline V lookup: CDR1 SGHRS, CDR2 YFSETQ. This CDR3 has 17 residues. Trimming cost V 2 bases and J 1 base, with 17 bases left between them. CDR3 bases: TGCGCCAGCAGCTTTGGGGGACGCACCTGGGGCACAGATACGCAGTATTTT. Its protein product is CASSFGGRTWGTDTQYF.

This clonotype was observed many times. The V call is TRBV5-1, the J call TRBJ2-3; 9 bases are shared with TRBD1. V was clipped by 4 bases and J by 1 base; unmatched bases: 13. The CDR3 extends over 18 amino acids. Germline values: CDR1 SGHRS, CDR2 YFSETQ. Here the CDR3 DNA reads TGCGCCAGCAGCATAAGACCTACAGGGGGCGTTCGCACAGATACGCAGTATTTT. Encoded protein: CASSIRPTGGVRTDTQYF.

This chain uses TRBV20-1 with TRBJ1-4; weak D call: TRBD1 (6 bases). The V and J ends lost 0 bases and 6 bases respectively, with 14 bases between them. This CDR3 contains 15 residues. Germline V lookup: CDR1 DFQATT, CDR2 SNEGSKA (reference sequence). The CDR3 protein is CSARDHRVSDEKLFF. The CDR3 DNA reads TGCAGTGCTAGAGATCACAGGGTATCGGATGAAAAACTGTTTTTT.

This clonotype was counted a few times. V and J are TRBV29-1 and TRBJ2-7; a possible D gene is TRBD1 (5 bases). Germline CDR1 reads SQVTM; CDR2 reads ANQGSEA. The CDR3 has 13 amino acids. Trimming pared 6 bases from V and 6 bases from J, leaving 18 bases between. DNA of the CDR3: TGCAGCGTGGGGCGTCAGGGAAGGGCCGAGCAGTACTTC. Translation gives CSVGRQGRAEQYF.

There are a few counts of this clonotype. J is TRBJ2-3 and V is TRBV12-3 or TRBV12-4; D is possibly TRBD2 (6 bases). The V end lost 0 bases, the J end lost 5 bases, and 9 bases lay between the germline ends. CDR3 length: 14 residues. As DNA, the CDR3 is TGTGCCAGCAGTTTAGCGACGGGGGAAGATACGCAGTATTTT. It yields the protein CASSLATGEDTQYF.

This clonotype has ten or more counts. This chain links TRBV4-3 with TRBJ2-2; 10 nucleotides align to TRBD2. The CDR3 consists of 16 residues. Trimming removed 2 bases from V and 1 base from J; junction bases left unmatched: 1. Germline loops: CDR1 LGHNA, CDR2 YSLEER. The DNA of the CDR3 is TGCGCCAGCAGCCAAAGACTAGCGGGGAACACCGGGGAGCTGTTTTTT. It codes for CASSQRLAGNTGELFF.

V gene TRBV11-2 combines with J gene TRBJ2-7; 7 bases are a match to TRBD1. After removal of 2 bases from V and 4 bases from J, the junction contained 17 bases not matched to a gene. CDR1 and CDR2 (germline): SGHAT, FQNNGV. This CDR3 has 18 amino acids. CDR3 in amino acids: CASSLSLVRRQGQYEQYF. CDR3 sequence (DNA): TGTGCCAGCAGCTTAAGTCTTGTCCGGCGACAGGGTCAATACGAGCAGTACTTC. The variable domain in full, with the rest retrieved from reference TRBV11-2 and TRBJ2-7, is EAGVAQSPRYKIIEKRQSVAFWCNPISGHATLYWYQQILGQGPKLLIQFQNNGVVDDSQLPKDRFSAERLKGVDSTLKIQPAKLEDSAVYLCASSLSLVRRQGQYEQYFGPGTRLTVT.

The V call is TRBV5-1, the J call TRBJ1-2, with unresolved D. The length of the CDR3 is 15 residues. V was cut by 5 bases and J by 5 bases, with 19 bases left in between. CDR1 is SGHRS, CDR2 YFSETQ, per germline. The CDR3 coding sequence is TGCGCCAGCAGTCCGACGGCGGCCCGGCAGTATGGCTACACCTTC. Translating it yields CASSPTAARQYGYTF.

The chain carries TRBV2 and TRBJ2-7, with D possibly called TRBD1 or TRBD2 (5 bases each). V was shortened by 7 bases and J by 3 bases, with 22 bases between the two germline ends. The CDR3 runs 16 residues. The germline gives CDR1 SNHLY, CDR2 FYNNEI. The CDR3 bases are TGTGCCAGCAAGGCCTCCGGGACGACGGTCAGCTACGAGCAGTACTTC. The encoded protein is CASKASGTTVSYEQYF.

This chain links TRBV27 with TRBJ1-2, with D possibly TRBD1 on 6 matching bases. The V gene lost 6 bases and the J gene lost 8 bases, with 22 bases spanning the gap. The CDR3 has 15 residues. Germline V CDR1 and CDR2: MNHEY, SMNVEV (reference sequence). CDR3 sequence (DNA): TGTGCCAGCAGCCCATCAGGGGCAGGCCCTTGGGGCTACACCTTC. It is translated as CASSPSGAGPWGYTF.

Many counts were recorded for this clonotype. The CDR3 sequence is CASSYGSSTDTQYF. CDR3 DNA sequence: TGTGCCAGCAGTTACGGGTCTAGCACAGATACGCAGTATTTT. The V gene is TRBV6-5, the J gene TRBJ2-3; no definite D call. V was cut by 2 bases and J by 0 bases, with 6 bases left in between. This CDR3 has 14 amino acids. The germline gives CDR1 MNHEY, CDR2 SVGAGI.

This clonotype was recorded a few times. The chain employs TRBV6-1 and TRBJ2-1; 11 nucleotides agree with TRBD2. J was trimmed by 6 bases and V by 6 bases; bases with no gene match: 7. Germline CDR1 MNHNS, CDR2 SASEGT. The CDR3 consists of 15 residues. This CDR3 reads CASRSPGLAANEQFF. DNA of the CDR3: TGTGCCAGCAGATCCCCGGGACTAGCGGCCAATGAGCAGTTCTTC.

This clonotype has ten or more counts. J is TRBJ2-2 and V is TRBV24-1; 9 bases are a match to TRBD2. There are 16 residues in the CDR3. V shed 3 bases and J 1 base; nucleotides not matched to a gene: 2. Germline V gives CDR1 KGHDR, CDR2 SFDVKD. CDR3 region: CATSDETSGNTGELFF. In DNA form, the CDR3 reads TGTGCCACCAGTGATGAGACTAGCGGGAACACCGGGGAGCTGTTTTTT.

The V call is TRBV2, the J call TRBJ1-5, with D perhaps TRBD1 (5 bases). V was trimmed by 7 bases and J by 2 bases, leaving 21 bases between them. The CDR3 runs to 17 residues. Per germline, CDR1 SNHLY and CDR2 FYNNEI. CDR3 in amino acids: CASKQLGEVDGNQPQHF. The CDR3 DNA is TGTGCCAGCAAACAACTAGGGGAGGTTGATGGCAATCAGCCCCAGCATTTT.

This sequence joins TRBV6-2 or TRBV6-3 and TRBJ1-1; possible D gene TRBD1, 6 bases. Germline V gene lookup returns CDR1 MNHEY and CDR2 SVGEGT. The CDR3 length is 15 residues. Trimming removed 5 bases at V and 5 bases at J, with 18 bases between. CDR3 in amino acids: CASSRSRDTPTEAFF. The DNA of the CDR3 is TGTGCCAGCAGTAGAAGCCGGGACACCCCGACTGAAGCTTTCTTT.

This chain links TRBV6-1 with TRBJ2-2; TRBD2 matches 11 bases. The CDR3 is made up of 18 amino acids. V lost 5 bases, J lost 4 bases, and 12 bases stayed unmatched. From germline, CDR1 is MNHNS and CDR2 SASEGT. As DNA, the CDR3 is TGTGCCAGCAGTACCCTAGCGGGGGGCGCCACGGGCACCGGGGAGCTGTTTTTT. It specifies CASSTLAGGATGTGELFF.

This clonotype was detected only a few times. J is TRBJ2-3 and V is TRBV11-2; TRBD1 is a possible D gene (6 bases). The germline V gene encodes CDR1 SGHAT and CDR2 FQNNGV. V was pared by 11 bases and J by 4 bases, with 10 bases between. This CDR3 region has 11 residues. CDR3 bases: TGTGCCTCGGCAGGGGCAGATACGCAGTATTTT. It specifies CASAGADTQYF.

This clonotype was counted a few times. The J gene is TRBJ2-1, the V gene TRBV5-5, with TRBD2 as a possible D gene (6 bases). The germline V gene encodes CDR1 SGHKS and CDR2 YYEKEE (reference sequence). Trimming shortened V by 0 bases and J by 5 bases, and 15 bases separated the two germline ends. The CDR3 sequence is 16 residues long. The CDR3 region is CASSLDDGRVNNEQFF. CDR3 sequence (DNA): TGTGCCAGCAGCTTGGATGACGGGAGAGTCAACAATGAGCAGTTCTTC.

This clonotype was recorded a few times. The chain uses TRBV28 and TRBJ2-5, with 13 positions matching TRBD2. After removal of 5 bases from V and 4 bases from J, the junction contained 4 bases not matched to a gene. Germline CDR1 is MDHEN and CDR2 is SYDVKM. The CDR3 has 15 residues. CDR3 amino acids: CASSPGLAGSETQYF. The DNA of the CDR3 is TGTGCCAGCAGTCCGGGACTAGCGGGATCAGAGACCCAGTACTTC.

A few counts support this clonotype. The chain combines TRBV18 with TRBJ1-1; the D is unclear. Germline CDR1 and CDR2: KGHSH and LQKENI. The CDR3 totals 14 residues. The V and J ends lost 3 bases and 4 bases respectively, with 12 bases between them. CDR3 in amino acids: CASSPLGYGTEAFF. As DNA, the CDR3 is TGTGCCAGCTCACCGCTGGGTTATGGCACTGAAGCTTTCTTT.

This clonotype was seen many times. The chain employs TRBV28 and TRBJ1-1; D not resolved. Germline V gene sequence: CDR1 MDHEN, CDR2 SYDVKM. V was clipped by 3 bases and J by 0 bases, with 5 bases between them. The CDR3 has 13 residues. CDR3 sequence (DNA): TGTGCCAGCAGTTTTATGGTGAACACTGAAGCTTTCTTT. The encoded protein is CASSFMVNTEAFF.

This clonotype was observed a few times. The CDR3 DNA reads as TGCAGTGCTAGACCCGGGACTAGCGGAGCCCAAGAGACCCAGTACTTC. Protein sequence: CSARPGTSGAQETQYF. The chain uses TRBV20-1 and TRBJ2-5; 11 bases are a match to TRBD2. There are 16 residues in the CDR3. CDR1 and CDR2 from the germline V gene are DFQATT and SNEGSKA (reference sequence). Trimming took 2 bases from V and 1 from J; bases not matched to a gene: 6.

The CDR3 sequence: CAVPGGRTSFNYGYTF. CDR3 in DNA: TGTGCCGTCCCCGGTGGGCGCACCTCCTTTAACTATGGCTACACCTTC. The chain couples TRBV7-9 to TRBJ1-2; D is unresolved. Germline CDR1 SEHNR, CDR2 FQNEAQ (reference sequence). Trimming pared 11 bases from V and 1 base from J, leaving 23 bases between. The CDR3 runs 16 residues.

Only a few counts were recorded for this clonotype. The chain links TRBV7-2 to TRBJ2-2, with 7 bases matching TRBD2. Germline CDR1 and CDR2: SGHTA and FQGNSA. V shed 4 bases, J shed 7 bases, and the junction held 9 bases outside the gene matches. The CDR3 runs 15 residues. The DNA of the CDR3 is TGTGCCAGCAGCTCGGGGGGAGGAAAGGGCGGGGAGCTGTTTTTT. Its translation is CASSSGGGKGGELFF.

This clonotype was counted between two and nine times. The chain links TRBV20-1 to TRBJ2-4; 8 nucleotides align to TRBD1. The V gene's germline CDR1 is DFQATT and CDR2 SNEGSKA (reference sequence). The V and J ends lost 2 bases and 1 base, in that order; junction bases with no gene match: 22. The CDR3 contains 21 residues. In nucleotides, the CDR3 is TGCAGTGCTAGACCGATAGTTTGGGGACAGGATCTACAGGGGGCCAAAAACATTCAGTACTTC. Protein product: CSARPIVWGQDLQGAKNIQYF.